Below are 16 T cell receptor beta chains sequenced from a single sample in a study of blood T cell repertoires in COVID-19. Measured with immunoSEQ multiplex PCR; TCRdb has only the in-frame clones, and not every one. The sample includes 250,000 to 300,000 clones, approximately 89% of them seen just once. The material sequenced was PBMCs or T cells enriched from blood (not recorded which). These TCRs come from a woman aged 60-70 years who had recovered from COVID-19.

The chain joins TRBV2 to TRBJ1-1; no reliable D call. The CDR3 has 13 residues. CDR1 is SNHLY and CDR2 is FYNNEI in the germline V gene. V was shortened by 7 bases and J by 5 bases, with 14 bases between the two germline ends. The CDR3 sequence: CASIPFGLTEAFF. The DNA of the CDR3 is TGTGCCAGCATACCCTTTGGGCTTACTGAAGCTTTCTTT. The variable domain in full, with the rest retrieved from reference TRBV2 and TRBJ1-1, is EPEVTQTPSHQVTQMGQEVILRCVPISNHLYFYWYRQILGQKVEFLVSFYNNEISEKSEIFDDQFSVERPDGSNFTLKIRSTKLEDSAMYFCASIPFGLTEAFFGQGTRLTVV.

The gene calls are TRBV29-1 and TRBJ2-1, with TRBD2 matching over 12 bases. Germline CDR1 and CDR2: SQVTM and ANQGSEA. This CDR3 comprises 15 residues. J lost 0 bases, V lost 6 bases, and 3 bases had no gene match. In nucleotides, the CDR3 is TGCAGCGTCAGGACTAGCGGGAACTCCTACAATGAGCAGTTCTTC. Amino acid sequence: CSVRTSGNSYNEQFF.

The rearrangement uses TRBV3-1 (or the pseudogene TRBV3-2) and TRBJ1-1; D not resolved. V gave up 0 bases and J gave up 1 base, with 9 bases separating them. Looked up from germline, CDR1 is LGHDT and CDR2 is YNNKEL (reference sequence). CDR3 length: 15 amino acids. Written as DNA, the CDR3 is TGTGCCAGCAGCCAAGATAATCTCCGGAACACTGAAGCTTTCTTT. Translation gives CASSQDNLRNTEAFF.

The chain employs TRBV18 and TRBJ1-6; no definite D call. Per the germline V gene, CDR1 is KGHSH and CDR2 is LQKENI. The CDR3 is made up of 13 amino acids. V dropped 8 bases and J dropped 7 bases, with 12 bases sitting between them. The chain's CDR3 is CASLGTGNSPLHF. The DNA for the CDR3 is TGTGCCAGCCTTGGTACGGGGAATTCACCCCTCCACTTT.

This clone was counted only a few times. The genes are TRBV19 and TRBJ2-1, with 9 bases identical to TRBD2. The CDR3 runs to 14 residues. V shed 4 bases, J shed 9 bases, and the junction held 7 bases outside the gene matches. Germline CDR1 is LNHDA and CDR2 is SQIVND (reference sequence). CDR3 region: CASSSGRAGGEQFF. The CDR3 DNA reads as TGTGCCAGTAGTAGCGGGAGGGCCGGGGGTGAGCAGTTCTTC.

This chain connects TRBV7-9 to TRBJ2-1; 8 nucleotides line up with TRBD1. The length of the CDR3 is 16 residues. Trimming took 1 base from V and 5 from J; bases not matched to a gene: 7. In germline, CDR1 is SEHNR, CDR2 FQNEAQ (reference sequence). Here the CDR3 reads CASSLDPGQGNNEQFF. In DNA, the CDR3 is TGTGCCAGCAGCTTAGATCCAGGACAGGGAAACAATGAGCAGTTCTTC.

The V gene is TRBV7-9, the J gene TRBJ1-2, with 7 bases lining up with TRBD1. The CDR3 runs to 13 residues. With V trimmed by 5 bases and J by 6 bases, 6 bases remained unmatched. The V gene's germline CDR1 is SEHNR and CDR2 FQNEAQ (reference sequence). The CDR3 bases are TGTGCCAGCAGCGGAACGACAGGGCATGGCTACACCTTC. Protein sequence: CASSGTTGHGYTF.

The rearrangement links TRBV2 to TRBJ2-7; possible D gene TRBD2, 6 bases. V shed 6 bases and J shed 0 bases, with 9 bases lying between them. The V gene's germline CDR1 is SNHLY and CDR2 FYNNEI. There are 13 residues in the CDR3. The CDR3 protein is CASRPGLSYEQYF. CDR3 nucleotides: TGTGCCAGCAGACCGGGACTCTCCTACGAGCAGTACTTC. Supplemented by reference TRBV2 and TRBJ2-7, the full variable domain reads EPEVTQTPSHQVTQMGQEVILRCVPISNHLYFYWYRQILGQKVEFLVSFYNNEISEKSEIFDDQFSVERPDGSNFTLKIRSTKLEDSAMYFCASRPGLSYEQYFGPGTRLTVT.

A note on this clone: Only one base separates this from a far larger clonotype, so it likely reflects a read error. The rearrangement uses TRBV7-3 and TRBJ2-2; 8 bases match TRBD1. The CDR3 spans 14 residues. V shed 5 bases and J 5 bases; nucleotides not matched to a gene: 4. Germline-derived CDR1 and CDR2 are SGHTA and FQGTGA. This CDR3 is CASSPRTGTGELFF. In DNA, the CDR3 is TGTGCCAGCAGCCCCCGGACAGGGACCGGGGAGCTGTTTTTT.

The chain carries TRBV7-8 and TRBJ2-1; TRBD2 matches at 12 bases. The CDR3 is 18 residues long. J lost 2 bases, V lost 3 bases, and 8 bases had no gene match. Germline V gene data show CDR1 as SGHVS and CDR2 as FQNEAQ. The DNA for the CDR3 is TGTGCCAGCAGCTTCCCTACTAGCGGGAGGACGACCTACAATGAGCAGTTCTTC. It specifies CASSFPTSGRTTYNEQFF.

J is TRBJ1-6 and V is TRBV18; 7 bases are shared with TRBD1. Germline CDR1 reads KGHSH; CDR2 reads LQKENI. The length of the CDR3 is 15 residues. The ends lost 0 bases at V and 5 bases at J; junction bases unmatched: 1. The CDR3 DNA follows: TGTGCCAGCTCACCACCGGGGACAGATAATTCACCCCTCCACTTT. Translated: CASSPPGTDNSPLHF.

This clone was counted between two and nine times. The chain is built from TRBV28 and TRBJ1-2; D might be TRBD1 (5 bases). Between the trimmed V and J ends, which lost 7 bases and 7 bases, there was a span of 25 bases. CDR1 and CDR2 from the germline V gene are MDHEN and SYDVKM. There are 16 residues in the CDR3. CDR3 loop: CASTSPGSGGYRGYTF. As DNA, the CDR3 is TGTGCCAGCACCTCACCTGGGTCTGGGGGGTATCGTGGCTACACCTTC.

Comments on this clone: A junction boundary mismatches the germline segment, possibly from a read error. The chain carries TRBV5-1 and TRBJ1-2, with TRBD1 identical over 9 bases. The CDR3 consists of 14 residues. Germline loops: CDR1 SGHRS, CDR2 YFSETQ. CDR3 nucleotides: TGCGCCAGCACCTTGGGACAGGGAGACTATGGCTACACCTTC. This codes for CASTLGQGDYGYTF.

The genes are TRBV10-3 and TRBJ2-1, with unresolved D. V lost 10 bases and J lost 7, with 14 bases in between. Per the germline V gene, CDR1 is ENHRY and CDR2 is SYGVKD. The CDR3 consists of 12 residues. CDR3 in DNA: TGTGCCACCAACGCGGTCGGAAATGAGCAGTTCTTC. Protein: CATNAVGNEQFF.

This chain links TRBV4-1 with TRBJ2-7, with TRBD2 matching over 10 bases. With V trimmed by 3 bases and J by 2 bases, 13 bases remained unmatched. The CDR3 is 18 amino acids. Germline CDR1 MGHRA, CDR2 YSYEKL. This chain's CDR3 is CASSQREISGGTPYEQYF. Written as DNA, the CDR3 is TGCGCCAGCAGCCAGAGGGAAATTAGCGGGGGGACACCCTACGAGCAGTACTTC.

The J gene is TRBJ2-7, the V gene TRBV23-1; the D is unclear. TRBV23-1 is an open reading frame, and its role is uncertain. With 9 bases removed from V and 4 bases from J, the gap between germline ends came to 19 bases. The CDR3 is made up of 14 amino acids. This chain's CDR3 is CASSLLGRSYEQYF. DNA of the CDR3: TGCGCCAGTTCCCTACTCGGCAGGTCATACGAGCAGTACTTC.